This TCR beta chain is drawn from a study of T cell repertoires in aging, cancer and after chemotherapy. Rearranged V-D-J TRB sequences were amplified with a mixed TRB-A/B primer pool. TCRdb passed the multiplex PCR reads through MiXCR, listing each CDR3 protein once. The data show about 2,500 distinct CDR3 sequences, about 50% seen once. TCR beta rearrangements were amplified from peripheral blood genomic DNA. CDR1 LNHDA and CDR2 SQIVND come from the germline V gene (reference sequence). CDR3 size: 18 residues. V dropped 5 bases and J dropped 0; count of bases not matched to a gene: 15. Sequencing was done on a sample of blood. This sequence was found in a human donor with a blood cancer. The donor label of this sample is uncertain. The chain employs TRBV19 and TRBJ1-1; 7 bases align to TRBD1. CDR3 DNA: TGTGCCAGTAGTCTGGACAGGTGGCAGGATTCCATGAACACTGAAGCTTTCTTT. Its protein product is CASSLDRWQDSMNTEAFF.